The rows below give T cell receptor beta chains drawn from one sample of a study of shared clonotypes between healthy human individuals. The repertoire was sequenced with immunoSEQ multiplex PCR; TCRdb's copy has only in-frame clones and lacks some. The profile covers about 820,000 clones, with almost 95% appearing a single time and less than 25% taken by the ten largest. The sample taken for sequencing was naive CD8+ T cells sorted from blood. These TCRs come from a man aged 30-40 years in good health. CDR3s include the opening cysteine and the closing phenylalanine or tryptophan. The order of the fields is V gene, clone size, J gene, D gene, CDR3 length, CDR3 protein, CDR3 DNA. D genes are given only for firm matches. Only some rows state a clone size, as once, few, many or a class for expanded clones.

>TRBV5-6|.|TRBJ2-3|.|16
CASSLADTSLTDTQYF
TGTGCCAGCAGCTTGGCCGACACCTCCTTAACAGATACGCAGTATTTT
>TRBV5-4|once|TRBJ1-2|.|11
CASSGDYGYTF
TGTGCCAGCAGCGGAGATTATGGCTACACCTTC
>TRBV10-1|.|TRBJ2-1|TRBD2|15
CASSLASGSPDEQFF
TGCGCCAGCAGTTTGGCTAGCGGGAGTCCGGATGAGCAGTTCTTC
>TRBV19|.|TRBJ2-7|TRBD2|14
CASGVSGGSYEQYF
TGTGCCAGTGGTGTAAGCGGGGGCTCCTACGAGCAGTACTTC
>TRBV5-6|.|TRBJ2-7|TRBD2|18
CASSSDPTKREWSYEQYF
TGTGCCAGCAGCTCCGATCCGACTAAGCGGGAGTGGTCCTACGAGCAGTACTTC
>TRBV27|.|TRBJ2-7|.|13
CASSTRQPYEQYF
TGTGCCAGCAGTACAAGACAGCCTTACGAGCAGTACTTC
>TRBV4-2|once|TRBJ2-7|TRBD2|15
CASSQEVGGSYEQYF
TGTGCCAGCAGCCAAGAGGTCGGGGGGTCCTACGAGCAGTACTTC
>TRBV7-9|.|TRBJ2-7|.|14
CASSSLGGPYEQYF
TGTGCCAGCAGCTCACTAGGCGGCCCCTACGAGCAGTACTTC
>TRBV6-6|.|TRBJ2-5|.|15
CASSYPRNGSETQYF
TGTGCCAGCAGTTACCCTCGAAACGGTTCTGAGACCCAGTACTTC
>TRBV7-9|.|TRBJ2-1|.|13
CASSSLEYNEQFF
TGTGCCAGCAGCTCACTCGAGTACAATGAGCAGTTCTTC
>TRBV27|few|TRBJ2-5|.|11
CASSWQETQYF
TGTGCCAGCAGTTGGCAAGAGACCCAGTACTTC
>TRBV7-9|.|TRBJ2-5|TRBD2|14
CASSRTSGGLAQYF
TGTGCCAGCAGCCGGACTAGCGGGGGTTTGGCCCAGTACTTC
>TRBV14|.|TRBJ2-7|TRBD2|15
CASSQVASGSYEQYF
TGTGCCAGCAGCCAAGTGGCTAGCGGGAGTTACGAGCAGTACTTC
>TRBV28|once|TRBJ2-7|.|15
CASRTMTGTHYEQYF
TGTGCCAGCAGGACCATGACCGGGACACACTACGAGCAGTACTTC
>TRBV19|.|TRBJ2-1|TRBD1|14
CASRDSERYNEQFF
TGTGCCAGCCGGGACAGCGAGAGATACAATGAGCAGTTCTTC
>TRBV11-2|.|TRBJ2-1|.|17
CASSSPRGQNIQSEQFF
TGTGCCAGCAGCTCCCCTCGCGGGCAAAACATACAGAGTGAGCAGTTCTTC